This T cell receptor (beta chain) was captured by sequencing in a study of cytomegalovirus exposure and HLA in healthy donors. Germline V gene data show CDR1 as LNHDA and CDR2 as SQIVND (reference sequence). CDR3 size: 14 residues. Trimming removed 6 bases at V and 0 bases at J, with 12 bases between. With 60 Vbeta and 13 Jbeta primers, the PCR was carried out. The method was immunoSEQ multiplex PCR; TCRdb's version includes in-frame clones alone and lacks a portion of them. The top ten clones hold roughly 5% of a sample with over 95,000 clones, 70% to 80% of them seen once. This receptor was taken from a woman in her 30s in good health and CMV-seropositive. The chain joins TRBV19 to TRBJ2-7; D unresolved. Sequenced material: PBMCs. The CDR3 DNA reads TGTGCCAGTAGCCCCGGAGTTAGCTCCTACGAGCAGTACTTC. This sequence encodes CASSPGVSSYEQYF.